A single sample is the source of the 5 T cell receptor beta chains below, sequenced in a study of molecular identifiers for immune sequencing clone quantification. TCRdb reanalysed the PCR reads using MiXCR and keeps one entry per CDR3 protein. The table includes about 320,000 distinct CDR3 sequences, roughly 24% detected once. The sequenced material came from naive CD8+ T cells from blood, with Jurkat cell RNA spiked in. Subset specified: FACS-sorted CD8+CD4-CCR7+CD45RA+ naive T cells. These receptors were obtained from a human donor in good health. Some libraries in this study had Jurkat cell RNA spiked in.

The sample holds one count of this clonotype. One base away lies a much larger clone, so this may be a sequencing read error. The V gene is TRBV30, the J gene TRBJ1-3; no firm D call. Trimming left V 3 bases short and J 0 bases short, with 9 bases between. CDR3 length equals 14 residues. Germline V gene lookup returns CDR1 GTSNPN and CDR2 SVGIG (reference sequence). The CDR3 region has the DNA TGTGCCTGGAGCGAGCGTCTCTCTGGAAACACCATATATTTT. Protein product: CAWSERLSGNTIYF.

The chain couples TRBV5-6 to TRBJ2-7; a possible D gene is TRBD2 (6 bases). CDR3 length: 15 residues. Per the germline V gene, CDR1 is SGHDT and CDR2 is YYEEEE. V lost 1 base and J 0 bases, leaving 11 bases between the germline ends. CDR3 nucleotides: TGTGCCAGCAGCTTGATCCGGGAGAGCTCCTACGAGCAGTACTTC. Residues: CASSLIRESSYEQYF.

This clonotype was seen a few times. The gene calls are TRBV11-2 and TRBJ1-5; D is undetermined. Germline CDR1 SGHAT, CDR2 FQNNGV. V lost 5 bases to trimming and J lost 3 bases, with 8 bases between them. This CDR3 has 13 residues. The CDR3 loop is CASSPSPNQPQHF. CDR3 coding DNA: TGTGCCAGCAGCCCGAGCCCCAATCAGCCCCAGCATTTT.

This chain joins TRBV27 and TRBJ1-3; D may be TRBD1 (5 bases). The CDR3 contains 17 residues. From germline, CDR1 is MNHEY and CDR2 SMNVEV (reference sequence). Trimming removed 5 bases from V and 5 bases from J, with 22 bases in between. CDR3 protein: CASSPLGLSGVRNTIYF. The CDR3 DNA sequence: TGTGCCAGCAGTCCCCTGGGACTTTCGGGCGTAAGAAACACCATATATTTT.

This clonotype was seen a few times. The rearrangement joins TRBV13 to TRBJ2-3; 10 nucleotides line up with TRBD2. CDR3 length: 16 amino acids. J was trimmed by 4 bases and V by 2 bases; bases with no gene match: 6. The V gene's germline CDR1 is PRHDT and CDR2 FYEKMQ (reference sequence). In nucleotides, the CDR3 is TGTGCCAGCAGCTTAACAGCGGGGGGGCTCGCAGATACGCAGTATTTT. Protein sequence: CASSLTAGGLADTQYF.